A single sample gave rise to the 4 T cell receptor beta chains below, sequenced in a study of blood T cell repertoires in COVID-19. The method was immunoSEQ multiplex PCR; TCRdb's version includes in-frame clones alone and lacks a portion of them. There are roughly 80,000 clones in the sample; approximately 80% occur only once, and about 40% lies in the top ten. The source material was peripheral blood. These TCRs come from a man older than 75 with acute or convalescent COVID-19.

V gene TRBV18 combines with J gene TRBJ2-5; TRBD1 aligns across 10 bases. This CDR3 region has 20 residues. Trimming cost V 3 bases and J 0 bases; bases outside gene matches: 16. CDR1 and CDR2 from the germline V gene are KGHSH and LQKENI. As DNA, the CDR3 is TGTGCCAGCTCACCTCTTAGTAAACCGGGACAGGGGTCCAACCAAGAGACCCAGTACTTC. This codes for CASSPLSKPGQGSNQETQYF. Filled out from reference TRBV18 and TRBJ2-5, the complete variable domain reads NAGVMQNPRHLVRRRGQEARLRCSPMKGHSHVYWYRQLPEEGLKFMVYLQKENIIDESGMPKERFSAEFPKEGPSILRIQQVVRGDSAAYFCASSPLSKPGQGSNQETQYFGPGTRLLVL.

This clone is a singleton in its sample. The chain has TRBV6-6 and TRBJ2-3; D might be TRBD1 (6 bases). This CDR3 region has 14 residues. In germline, CDR1 is MNHNY, CDR2 SVGAGI (reference sequence). The V end lost 8 bases, the J end lost 1 base, and 13 bases lay between the germline ends. Here the CDR3 reads CASHQTGRTDTQYF. The CDR3 nucleotides are TGTGCCAGCCACCAGACAGGCCGCACAGATACGCAGTATTTT.

Details on this clone: The junction differs from germline at one of its ends, possibly a read error. The chain joins TRBV7-2 to TRBJ1-2; 8 positions match TRBD1. Germline CDR1 SGHTA, CDR2 FQGNSA. The CDR3 sequence is 14 residues long. The CDR3 spells CAGSLVGQGGGYTF. The CDR3 DNA reads as TGTGCCGGCAGCTTAGTAGGACAGGGAGGTGGCTACACCTTC.

This clone has a single count. The rearrangement joins TRBV30 to TRBJ2-7; 8 nucleotides line up with TRBD2. The trim removed 1 base at V and 2 bases at J, leaving 4 bases unmatched. This CDR3 has 14 residues. Per the germline V gene, CDR1 is GTSNPN and CDR2 is SVGIG (reference sequence). The CDR3 loop reads CAWSEGLGTYEQYF. The CDR3 DNA follows: TGTGCCTGGAGTGAGGGACTAGGAACCTACGAGCAGTACTTC.